One sample yielded the 24 T cell receptor beta chains listed below, sequenced in a study of post-analysis software for immune sequencing data. Study results and caveats: Among a handful of TRBV segments more frequent in patients than controls were TRBV5-6, TRBV5-1 and TRBV20-1.

Each TCR beta cDNA library carried unique molecular identifiers. TCRdb re-called the PCR reads with MiXCR, one entry per CDR3 protein. This sample has around 710,000 distinct CDR3 sequences, with approximately 44% found just once. Which antigens these TCRs recognize remains unknown. Sequencing was performed on blood. These receptors were taken from a girl aged 10-17 years with multiple sclerosis.

V gene TRBV11-1 combines with J gene TRBJ2-1; TRBD1 matches at 10 bases. CDR1 and CDR2 (germline): SGHAT, FQDESV (reference sequence). V shed 3 bases, J shed 4 bases, and the junction held 6 bases outside the gene matches. The CDR3 extends over 16 amino acids. CDR3 bases: TGTGCCAGCAGCTTTTCGACAGGGGGCCCGTACAATGAGCAGTTCTTC. Residues: CASSFSTGGPYNEQFF.

As DNA, the CDR3 is TGTGCCAGCAGGCGACCGGGTTCTGATTCCTACGAGCAGTACTTC. Residues: CASRRPGSDSYEQYF. The J gene is TRBJ2-5, the V gene TRBV12-3 or TRBV12-4; D is unresolved. The J call is in doubt because the DNA end fits TRBJ2-7 better. The CDR3 runs 15 residues.

This clonotype turned up a few times. The germline gene is not matched at one end of the junction; a read error may be the cause. This chain links TRBV7-7 with TRBJ2-5; D perhaps matches TRBD2 (6 bases). The V gene's germline CDR1 is SSHAT and CDR2 FNYEAQ (reference sequence). This CDR3 comprises 14 residues. This CDR3 reads CASSLGLGQETQYF. The CDR3 coding sequence is TGTGCTAGCAGCTTGGGACTGGGCCAAGAGACCCAGTACTTC.

The table lists this clonotype with many counts. This chain uses TRBV6-6 with TRBJ2-4; TRBD1 might be the D (6 bases). Deletions cut 2 bases from V and 1 base from J, with 12 bases between. The CDR3 length is 16 residues. Looked up from germline, CDR1 is MNHNY and CDR2 is SVGAGI (reference sequence). The CDR3 nucleotides are TGTGCCAGCAGTTACGACGCAGGGGCCGCCAAAAACATTCAGTACTTC. Protein sequence: CASSYDAGAAKNIQYF.

The gene calls are TRBV7-8 and TRBJ2-1, with 7 nucleotides matching TRBD1. The CDR3 loop spans 12 amino acids. Germline V CDR1 and CDR2: SGHVS, FQNEAQ. The V gene end was trimmed by 1 base and the J gene end by 12 bases; junction bases not matched to a gene: 3. The CDR3 nucleotides are TGTGCCAGCAGCTTAGGACAGGGCTGGCAGTTCTTC. Protein product: CASSLGQGWQFF.

This clonotype has a handful of counts. The chain couples TRBV24-1 to TRBJ2-1; D not resolved. Per germline, CDR1 KGHDR and CDR2 SFDVKD. Between the trimmed V and J ends, which lost 4 bases and 5 bases, there was a span of 11 bases. The CDR3 spans 14 residues. The CDR3 nucleotides are TGTGCCACCAGTGACCGCCGACGCGACAATGAGCAGTTCTTC. Its translation is CATSDRRRDNEQFF.

The chain combines TRBV7-8 with TRBJ2-5; 10 bases are a match to TRBD2. Germline CDR1 reads SGHVS; CDR2 reads FQNEAQ. V was clipped by 1 base and J by 7 bases; unmatched bases: 9. The CDR3 has 16 amino acids. Written as DNA, the CDR3 is TGTGCCAGCAGCTTAGATGCTAGCGGGAGTTTCGGGACCCAGTACTTC. Encoded protein: CASSLDASGSFGTQYF.

The sample holds a few counts of this clonotype. This rearrangement joins TRBV9 to TRBJ2-3, with a weak D call TRBD2 (6 bases). CDR1 and CDR2 (germline): SGDLS, YYNGEE. V was pared by 0 bases and J by 6 bases, with 14 bases between. This CDR3 has 15 residues. The CDR3 DNA sequence: TGTGCCAGCAGCGTAGGGACGGGGGAAGGGGATACGCAGTATTTT. Translation gives CASSVGTGEGDTQYF.

The genes are TRBV6-2 or TRBV6-3 and TRBJ2-1, with D possibly TRBD2 on 6 matching bases. The CDR3 covers 14 residues. Germline V gene lookup returns CDR1 MNHEY and CDR2 SVGEGT. V shed 6 bases and J shed 5 bases, with 14 bases lying between them. The CDR3 region is CASRKTSHDNEQFF. The DNA of the CDR3 is TGTGCCAGCAGGAAGACTAGTCACGACAATGAGCAGTTCTTC.

This clonotype was counted between two and nine times. The V and J genes are TRBV27 and TRBJ1-2, with D possibly TRBD1 on 5 matching bases. The CDR3 is made up of 14 amino acids. Germline loops: CDR1 MNHEY, CDR2 SMNVEV (reference sequence). Trimming removed 6 bases at V and 3 bases at J, with 14 bases between. This CDR3 is CASSLTGTDYGYTF. In DNA form, the CDR3 reads TGTGCCAGCAGCTTAACCGGGACGGACTATGGCTACACCTTC.

This chain joins TRBV6-1 and TRBJ2-1, with 8 bases aligning to TRBD2. The CDR3 spans 15 residues. CDR1 MNHNS and CDR2 SASEGT come from the germline V gene. The V segment lost 6 bases and the J segment 4 bases; nucleotides outside the gene matches: 8. The CDR3 coding sequence is TGTGCCAGCAGCGCCGAACTAGCGGAGTACAATGAGCAGTTCTTC. Translating it yields CASSAELAEYNEQFF.

This chain uses TRBV7-8 with TRBJ2-3; TRBD1 aligns across 12 bases. J gave up 0 bases and V 7 bases, and 14 bases lay outside the gene matches. This CDR3 spans 19 amino acids. Per germline, CDR1 SGHVS and CDR2 FQNEAQ. CDR3 DNA: TGTGCCAGCACCCAGTTCGGGACAGGGGGCGAGAGGAGCACAGATACGCAGTATTTT. Its protein is CASTQFGTGGERSTDTQYF.

V usage is TRBV29-1 and J usage is TRBJ2-1, with D perhaps assigned TRBD1 or TRBD2 (5 bases each). Trimming shortened V by 6 bases and J by 6 bases, and 15 bases separated the two germline ends. The CDR3 contains 13 residues. Germline CDR1 SQVTM, CDR2 ANQGSEA. In nucleotides, the CDR3 is TGCAGCGTGGGGGACCACCCGGGCAATGAGCAGTTCTTC. Amino acids: CSVGDHPGNEQFF.

This clonotype was observed a single time. V usage is TRBV6-6 and J usage is TRBJ2-5; 13 positions match TRBD2. The J call could be wrong; TRBJ2-7 is a better fit for the DNA end. Germline V gene sequence: CDR1 MNHNY, CDR2 SVGAGI (reference sequence). The CDR3 is 16 amino acids. CDR3 amino acids: CASSYLAGLAGYEQYF. The CDR3 DNA sequence: TGTGCCAGCAGTTACCTCGCGGGACTAGCGGGATACGAGCAGTACTTC.

The rearrangement links TRBV20-1 to TRBJ2-7; 12 bases match TRBD2. TRBJ2-5 explains the end of the DNA better; the J call may be wrong. The CDR3 loop spans 18 amino acids. The germline V gene has CDR1 DFQATT and CDR2 SNEGSKA (reference sequence). CDR3 amino acids: CSARDALAGGHRPETQYF. The DNA for the CDR3 is TGCAGTGCTAGAGACGCGCTAGCGGGAGGGCACCGTCCGGAGACCCAGTACTTC.

The chain is built from TRBV2 and TRBJ2-7; TRBD1 matches 9 bases. Germline V lookup: CDR1 SNHLY, CDR2 FYNNEI. The CDR3 extends over 16 amino acids. Trimming cost V 3 bases and J 5 bases; bases outside gene matches: 11. The CDR3, as DNA: TGTGCCAGCAGTGACCCTAGGGGGGACAGGGTACACGAGCAGTACTTC. Translating gives CASSDPRGDRVHEQYF. Together with reference TRBV2 and TRBJ2-7, the CDR3 gives the full variable domain: EPEVTQTPSHQVTQMGQEVILRCVPISNHLYFYWYRQILGQKVEFLVSFYNNEISEKSEIFDDQFSVERPDGSNFTLKIRSTKLEDSAMYFCASSDPRGDRVHEQYFGPGTRLTVT.

The chain uses TRBV20-1 and TRBJ1-1; tentatively, D is TRBD1 (5 bases). This CDR3 comprises 15 residues. The germline CDR1 and CDR2 sequences are DFQATT and SNEGSKA (reference sequence). V lost 0 bases to trimming and J lost 1 base, with 12 bases between them. The CDR3 region has the DNA TGCAGTGCTAGAGAGCCCCGGACAACGAACACTGAAGCTTTCTTT. This encodes CSAREPRTTNTEAFF.

This clonotype was detected ten times or more. The genes are TRBV5-1 and TRBJ1-2; TRBD1 aligns across 8 bases. This CDR3 is 15 amino acids long. J was trimmed by 2 bases and V by 0 bases; bases with no gene match: 3. In germline, CDR1 is SGHRS, CDR2 YFSETQ. CDR3 nucleotides: TGCGCCAGCAGCTTGGAAGGACAGGGCAACTATGGCTACACCTTC. As protein: CASSLEGQGNYGYTF.

The rearrangement links TRBV12-3 or TRBV12-4 to TRBJ2-5; possibly TRBD2 for D (5 bases). V was shortened by 7 bases and J by 11 bases, with 20 bases between the two germline ends. The CDR3 has 13 amino acids. In DNA, the CDR3 is TGTGCCAGCAACGGGGATTCCCTTGGAGAGCAGTACTTC. Amino acid sequence: CASNGDSLGEQYF.

The rearrangement uses TRBV29-1 and TRBJ1-2; 9 bases align to TRBD1. The germline CDR1 and CDR2 sequences are SQVTM and ANQGSEA. Trimming took 4 bases from V and 2 from J; bases not matched to a gene: 8. The CDR3 contains 15 residues. CDR3 residues: CSVVFVTGGNYGYTF. In DNA form, the CDR3 reads TGCAGCGTTGTTTTCGTAACAGGGGGCAACTATGGCTACACCTTC.

The chain links TRBV7-9 to TRBJ2-7; 12 bases are a match to TRBD2. Germline trimming cut 5 bases from V and 11 bases from J; bases unmatched to any gene: 10. This CDR3 is built from 14 residues. Per germline, CDR1 SEHNR and CDR2 FQNEAQ (reference sequence). The CDR3, as DNA: TGTGCCAGCAGCCCCGGACTAGCGGGACCCTTAGAGTACTTC. Its protein product is CASSPGLAGPLEYF. Full variable domain (outside the CDR3, taken from reference TRBV7-9 and TRBJ2-7): DTGVSQNPRHKITKRGQNVTFRCDPISEHNRLYWYRQTLGQGPEFLTYFQNEAQLEKSRLLSDRFSAERPKGSFSTLEIQRTEQGDSAMYLCASSPGLAGPLEYFGPGTRLTVT.

This clonotype has a handful of counts. The chain is built from TRBV20-1 and TRBJ2-5; 7 bases line up with TRBD1. CDR1 is DFQATT, CDR2 SNEGSKA, per germline (reference sequence). The V gene end was trimmed by 5 bases and the J gene end by 4 bases; junction bases not matched to a gene: 13. The CDR3 consists of 15 residues. The CDR3 sequence is CSAPDRVRGTETQYF. Here the CDR3 DNA reads TGCAGTGCTCCAGACAGGGTGAGGGGAACAGAGACCCAGTACTTC.

The J gene is TRBJ2-7, the V gene TRBV7-9; D possibly corresponds to TRBD1 (6 bases). Germline CDR1 reads SEHNR; CDR2 reads FQNEAQ (reference sequence). The CDR3 sequence is 13 residues long. Trimming removed 5 bases from V and 6 bases from J, with 14 bases in between. The CDR3 DNA reads TGTGCCAGCAGCATGGGAGCAGGGGCCGAGCAGTACTTC. It codes for CASSMGAGAEQYF.

The chain carries TRBV11-2 and TRBJ2-1, with no clear D. Looked up from germline, CDR1 is SGHAT and CDR2 is FQNNGV. CDR3 length: 14 amino acids. V was clipped by 5 bases and J by 7 bases, with 15 bases between them. The CDR3 sequence: CASSLLTPENEQFF. CDR3 DNA: TGTGCCAGCAGCCTGCTGACCCCAGAGAATGAGCAGTTCTTC.